The 20 T cell receptor beta chains below all came from one sample that was sequenced in a study of blood T cells in healthy people across ages. A J-beta primer mix and a sample-barcoded 5' primer were used in a second PCR of about 7 to 12 cycles. TCRdb independently ran MiXCR on the 5' RACE reads; one entry per CDR3 protein. In the table there are 870,000 or so distinct CDR3 sequences, under 35% of which are singletons. Input material: blood. The receptors shown here come from a woman over 75 in good health.

J is TRBJ1-6 and V is TRBV5-8; D gene uncertain. Trimming cost V 0 bases and J 5 bases, with 9 bases left between them. This CDR3 comprises 15 residues. The germline gives CDR1 SGHTS, CDR2 YDEGEE. The CDR3 here is CASSLGRQNNSPLHF. The CDR3 region has the DNA TGTGCCAGCAGCTTGGGCCGACAAAATAATTCACCCCTCCACTTT.

A note on this clonotype: With a much larger clone just one base away, this may be a read error. V and J are TRBV7-2 and TRBJ2-5, with 8 nucleotides matching TRBD2. CDR1 is SGHTA and CDR2 is FQGNSA in the germline V gene. The CDR3 runs to 14 residues. The CDR3 loop is CAGSLAGHKETQYF. As DNA, the CDR3 is TGTGCCGGCAGCTTAGCGGGGCACAAAGAGACCCAGTACTTC.

V and J are TRBV4-2 and TRBJ2-4, with D unclear. The CDR3 is 17 residues long. In germline, CDR1 is LGHNA, CDR2 YNFKEQ. Trimming took 0 bases from V and 0 from J, leaving 12 bases between them. In nucleotides, the CDR3 is TGTGCCAGCAGCCAAGAGGGGAAGAGACTAGCCAAAAACATTCAGTACTTC. Encoded protein: CASSQEGKRLAKNIQYF.

Comments on this clonotype: One end of the junction fails to match germline, which may point to a read error. This rearrangement joins TRBV12-3 or TRBV12-4 to TRBJ2-2; 7 bases line up with TRBD2. CDR3 size: 16 residues. The CDR3 sequence: CASSSISGALTGELLF. For the CDR3, the DNA is TGTGCCAGCAGTTCTATCAGCGGGGCCCTGACCGGGGAGCTGCTTTTT.

This clonotype has only a few counts. This rearrangement joins TRBV2 to TRBJ1-5, with a tentative D call TRBD1 (6 bases). The CDR3 spans 15 residues. The germline V gene encodes CDR1 SNHLY and CDR2 FYNNEI. Trimming took 6 bases from V and 0 from J, leaving 12 bases between them. This chain's CDR3 is CASRLDRNSNQPQHF. In DNA form, the CDR3 reads TGTGCCAGCAGGTTAGACAGGAATAGCAATCAGCCCCAGCATTTT.

This clonotype showed up just a few times. The chain joins TRBV5-5 to TRBJ2-7; 8 bases are shared with TRBD2. Germline values: CDR1 SGHKS, CDR2 YYEKEE (reference sequence). The CDR3 is 14 amino acids. Trimming took 4 bases from V and 7 from J; bases not matched to a gene: 10. The chain's CDR3 is CASSQRGLDNEQYF. The CDR3 region has the DNA TGTGCCAGCAGCCAGCGGGGGCTCGACAATGAGCAGTACTTC.

This clonotype was detected a few times. The rearrangement joins TRBV5-1 to TRBJ1-6, with a possible D match to TRBD1 (6 bases). Trimming stripped 0 bases from V and 2 bases from J, with 12 bases between. This CDR3 spans 17 amino acids. The germline gives CDR1 SGHRS, CDR2 YFSETQ. The chain's CDR3 is CASSLVPGEAYNSPLHF. The CDR3 nucleotides read TGCGCCAGCAGCTTGGTTCCAGGGGAAGCCTATAATTCACCCCTCCACTTT. Together with reference TRBV5-1 and TRBJ1-6, the CDR3 gives the full variable domain: KAGVTQTPRYLIKTRGQQVTLSCSPISGHRSVSWYQQTPGQGLQFLFEYFSETQRNKGNFPGRFSGRQFSNSRSEMNVSTLELGDSALYLCASSLVPGEAYNSPLHFGNGTRLTVT.

V and J are TRBV2 and TRBJ1-6, with 8 positions matching TRBD1. Germline assignment: CDR1 SNHLY and CDR2 FYNNEI. This CDR3 comprises 16 residues. V lost 0 bases to trimming and J lost 11 bases; unmatched junction nucleotides: 9. CDR3 residues: CASSEAAGRGLPPLHF. CDR3 bases: TGTGCCAGCAGTGAAGCGGCGGGCAGGGGGCTTCCACCCCTCCACTTT.

On this clonotype: One end of the junction fails to match germline, which may point to a read error. The rearrangement uses TRBV7-2 and TRBJ2-2, with D perhaps TRBD1 or TRBD2 (5 bases each). The length of the CDR3 is 14 residues. The germline V gene has CDR1 SGHTA and CDR2 FQGNSA. CDR3 amino acids: CASSKTGITGERFF. In DNA, the CDR3 is TGTGCCAGCAGCAAAACAGGAATCACCGGGGAGCGGTTTTTT.

Of note for this clonotype: A much bigger clone sits one base away, suggesting this may be a read error. The CDR3: CSAREEARFNNEQFF. The CDR3 region has the DNA TGCAGTGCTAGAGAGGAGGCCCGCTTCAACAATGAGCAGTTCTTC. The genes are TRBV20-1 and TRBJ2-1; D perhaps matches TRBD2 (5 bases). The CDR3 extends over 15 amino acids. V was trimmed by 0 bases and J by 5 bases, leaving 14 bases between them. Looked up from germline, CDR1 is DFQATT and CDR2 is SNEGSKA (reference sequence).

This clonotype was observed many times. The chain has TRBV7-9 and TRBJ1-2, with 7 positions matching TRBD1. The trim removed 0 bases at V and 3 bases at J, leaving 7 bases unmatched. The CDR3 consists of 16 residues. Germline values: CDR1 SEHNR, CDR2 FQNEAQ (reference sequence). The CDR3 sequence is CASSLAGGGGHYGYTF. The CDR3 region has the DNA TGTGCCAGCAGCTTAGCCGGAGGGGGCGGTCACTATGGCTACACCTTC.

At least ten counts were recorded for this clonotype. V is TRBV7-2 and J is TRBJ2-5; D not certain. The CDR3 contains 14 residues. Germline loops: CDR1 SGHTA, CDR2 FQGNSA. V lost 2 bases, J lost 1 base, and 8 bases lay in between. CDR3 residues: CASSLRRTQETQYF. CDR3 sequence (DNA): TGTGCCAGCAGCTTACGCAGGACCCAAGAGACCCAGTACTTC.

A few counts support this clonotype. Given a much more abundant clone one base away, this may be a read error. V and J are TRBV10-3 and TRBJ2-1; 8 bases align to TRBD2. The CDR3 loop spans 14 amino acids. CDR1 and CDR2 from the germline V gene are ENHRY and SYGVKD. V trimming: 6 bases; J trimming: 11 bases; junction bases outside the gene matches: 12. The chain's CDR3 is CAIREEGTRGQQFF. In DNA form, the CDR3 reads TGTGCCATCAGGGAGGAGGGGACTAGAGGTCAGCAGTTCTTC.

Ten or more counts support this clonotype. The genes are TRBV5-6 and TRBJ2-4; 7 bases match TRBD1. The CDR3 has 15 amino acids. The V gene's germline CDR1 is SGHDT and CDR2 YYEEEE. The ends lost 3 bases at V and 1 base at J; junction bases unmatched: 4. CDR3 sequence: CASSSLQGAKNIQYF. The CDR3 bases are TGTGCCAGCAGCTCCCTACAGGGGGCCAAAAACATTCAGTACTTC.

As to this clonotype: A much larger clone differs by one base, so this may be a read error. This rearrangement joins TRBV2 to TRBJ1-2; no clear D. This CDR3 has 11 residues. CDR1 is SNHLY and CDR2 is FYNNEI in the germline V gene. CDR3 residues: CAGSETMSYTF. In DNA form, the CDR3 reads TGTGCCGGCAGTGAAACGATGAGCTACACCTTC.

This clonotype appeared many times. The chain combines TRBV7-2 with TRBJ2-3; 7 nucleotides align to TRBD1. Germline CDR1 and CDR2: SGHTA and FQGNSA. The CDR3 runs to 16 residues. V was pared by 5 bases and J by 1 base, with 9 bases of the junction left unmatched. CDR3 sequence (DNA): TGTGCCAGCAGCCCCCAAGGGACAGCTGGCACAGATACGCAGTATTTT. Protein: CASSPQGTAGTDTQYF.

This clonotype appeared a single time. This chain connects TRBV30 to TRBJ2-5; 8 bases are a match to TRBD1. CDR1 and CDR2 from the germline V gene are GTSNPN and SVGIG (reference sequence). The ends lost 3 bases at V and 0 bases at J; junction bases unmatched: 3. The CDR3 contains 14 residues. DNA for the CDR3: TGTGCCTGGAGCGGGACAGGCTACCAAGAGACCCAGTACTTC. Protein: CAWSGTGYQETQYF.

This clonotype was found many times. The chain links TRBV7-2 to TRBJ1-2, with a tentative D call TRBD1 (5 bases). Germline CDR1 and CDR2: SGHTA and FQGNSA. The CDR3 contains 14 residues. Trimming took off 0 bases at V and 5 bases at J, with 10 bases between the two ends. The CDR3 sequence: CASSLAGQIYGYTF. As DNA, the CDR3 is TGTGCCAGCAGCTTAGCGGGGCAGATATATGGCTACACCTTC.

The genes are TRBV28 and TRBJ1-5; 9 bases map to TRBD1. This CDR3 contains 14 residues. V was pared by 8 bases and J by 1 base, with 3 bases of the junction left unmatched. CDR1 is MDHEN and CDR2 is SYDVKM in the germline V gene. Here the CDR3 reads CASFGQGSNQPQHF. CDR3 sequence (DNA): TGTGCCAGCTTTGGACAGGGGAGCAATCAGCCCCAGCATTTT.

This clonotype occurred many times. The V call is TRBV18, the J call TRBJ2-5, with D hard to call. The V gene lost 6 bases and the J gene lost 4 bases, with 12 bases spanning the gap. In germline, CDR1 is KGHSH, CDR2 LQKENI. The CDR3 runs 13 residues. For the CDR3, the DNA is TGTGCCAGCTCCTCGGGTGTACGAGAGACCCAGTACTTC. It translates to CASSSGVRETQYF.